This T cell receptor beta chain emerged from a study of T cell repertoires in cytomegalovirus infection. Study-wide background: CMV infection together with matching HLA type was indicated by public TCR beta signatures.

TCRdb called the reads again in MiXCR, with one record for every CDR3 protein. The sample has 28,000 or so distinct CDR3 sequences, 15% to 20% seen once; the top ten hold 65% to 85%. There are many counts of this clonotype. Its antigen is as yet unknown. The clonotype originates from a human donor in good health (CMV status not recorded). Some clones in this sample may be carry-over from other donors' samples. The source was CD8+ T cells from cultured PBMCs, collected from culture after CMV antigen stimulation.

The CDR3 protein is CASSALNSESTDTQYF. The CDR3 DNA is TGTGCCAGCAGTGCCCTGAATAGCGAGAGCACAGATACGCAGTATTTT. This sequence joins TRBV27 and TRBJ2-3; D might be TRBD2 (5 bases). From germline, CDR1 is MNHEY and CDR2 SMNVEV (reference sequence). CDR3 length equals 16 residues. Trimming cost V 5 bases and J 0 bases, with 15 bases left between them.